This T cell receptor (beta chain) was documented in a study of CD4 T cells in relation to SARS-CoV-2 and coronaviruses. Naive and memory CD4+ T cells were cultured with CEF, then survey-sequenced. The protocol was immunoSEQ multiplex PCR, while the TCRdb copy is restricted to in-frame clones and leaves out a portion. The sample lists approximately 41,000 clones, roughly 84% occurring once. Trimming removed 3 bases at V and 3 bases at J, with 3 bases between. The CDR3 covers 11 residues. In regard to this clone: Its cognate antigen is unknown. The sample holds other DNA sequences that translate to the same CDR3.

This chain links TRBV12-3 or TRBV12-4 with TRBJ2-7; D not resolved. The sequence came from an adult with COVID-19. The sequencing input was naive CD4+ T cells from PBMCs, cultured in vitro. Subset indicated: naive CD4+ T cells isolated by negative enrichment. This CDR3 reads CASSFSYEQYF. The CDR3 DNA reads TGTGCCAGCAGTTTCAGCTACGAGCAGTACTTC.